This TCR beta chain was profiled in a study of regulatory T cells in long-lasting Graves disease. This clonotype appeared many times. J lost 2 bases, V lost 3 bases, and 3 bases had no gene match. The CDR3 has 14 residues. Time point meaning: newly diagnosed GD, antithyroid drugs for less than 3 months. Extracted RNA from PBMCs served as the source of the TCR library. The peripheral blood volume drawn was approximately 9.5 milliliters, and it was collected into EDTA tubes. With iRepertoire HTBI primers and Arm-PCR of CDR3 regions, TCR beta libraries were built. TCRdb fed the multiplex PCR reads into MiXCR, producing one record per CDR3 protein. The table shows about 460,000 distinct CDR3 sequences, with 14% occurring only once. The sample was also linked to a second study, of T cells in Graves' hyperthyroidism and ophthalmopathy. This second study notes: Newly diagnosed hyperthyroidism, duration under 2 months, in patients aged 18 to 65. The diagnoses drew upon clinical symptoms, serum thyroxine and TRAb, thyroid ultrasound and orbital computed tomography. Ophthalmopathy cases were set apart from stable hyperthyroidism by a 13 V-J model.

The sequences come from peripheral blood mononuclear cells (PBMCs), collected at new diagnosis, from a patient treated with antithyroid drugs. The clonotype comes from a woman aged 50 to 60 with Graves disease. The rearrangement links TRBV12-3 or TRBV12-4 to TRBJ2-7; 8 bases are shared with TRBD2. The CDR3 DNA follows: TGTGCCAGCAGTTTCGGGGGGGCCACCTACGAGCAGTACTTC. Translating it yields CASSFGGATYEQYF.